This TCR beta chain stems from a study of T cell repertoires in cytomegalovirus infection. Study in general: Public TCR beta signatures were indicative of both CMV infection and a matching HLA type.

The trim removed 6 bases at V and 1 base at J, leaving 12 bases unmatched. CDR1 and CDR2 (germline): MDHEN, SYDVKM. CDR3 length: 17 residues. TCRdb reprocessed the reads via MiXCR and lists one record per CDR3 protein. The sample has roughly 200,000 distinct CDR3 sequences, roughly a sixth seen once. General study points: CMV-specific HLA-C-restricted TCR beta clonotypes dominated the ex vivo response.

The sample holds a few counts of this clonotype. What it recognizes is unknown. This chain links TRBV28 with TRBJ2-7; 10 bases match TRBD1. The sequence was obtained from a human donor in good health (CMV status not recorded). Some clones in this sample may be carry-over from other donors' samples. Sequencing was done on a sample of CD8+ T cells from PBMCs. CDR3 in amino acids: CASSLTSGTGDSYEQYF. DNA of the CDR3: TGTGCCAGCAGCCTCACGTCTGGGACAGGGGATTCCTACGAGCAGTACTTC.